This T cell receptor (beta chain) derives from a study of cytomegalovirus exposure and HLA in healthy donors. Overall study context: An early release of data contained 75 million to 100 million unique TCRs, which came from HLA-typed donors.

Overall study results and limits: A later analysis showed that HLA-associated TCR beta chains had undergone more clonal expansion than equally common others. Reportedly, diagnosis of cytomegalovirus status by the classifier showed high specificity and sensitivity.

About this clone: Its specificity is unknown.

Trimming stripped 10 bases from V and 2 bases from J, with 6 bases between. Per the germline V gene, CDR1 is MNHNS and CDR2 is SASEGT. The CDR3 runs 10 residues. PCR amplification relied on 60 Vbeta primers (plus 13 Jbeta primers). Data came from immunoSEQ multiplex PCR; TCRdb stores just in-frame clones and leaves some out. Of some 160,000 clones detected, around 75% appear once; the ten largest clones hold roughly 1.6%. Sequencing was carried out using PBMCs. This chain uses TRBV6-1 with TRBJ2-7; D remains ambiguous. The TCR comes from a woman aged 40 to 50 in good health and CMV-seronegative. In DNA, the CDR3 is TGTGCCACCCAGGCCTACGAGCAGTACTTC. Its translation is CATQAYEQYF.